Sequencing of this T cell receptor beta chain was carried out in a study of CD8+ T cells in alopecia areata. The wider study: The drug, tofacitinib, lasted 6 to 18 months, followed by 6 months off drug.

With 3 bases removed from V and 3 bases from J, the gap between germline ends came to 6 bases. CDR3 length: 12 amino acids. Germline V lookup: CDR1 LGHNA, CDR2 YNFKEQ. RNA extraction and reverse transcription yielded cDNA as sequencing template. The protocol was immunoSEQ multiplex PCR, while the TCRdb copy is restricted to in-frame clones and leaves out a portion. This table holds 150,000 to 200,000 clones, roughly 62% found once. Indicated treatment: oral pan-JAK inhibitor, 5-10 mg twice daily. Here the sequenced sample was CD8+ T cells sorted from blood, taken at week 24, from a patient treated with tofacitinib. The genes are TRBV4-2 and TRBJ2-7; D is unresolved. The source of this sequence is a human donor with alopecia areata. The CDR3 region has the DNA TGTGCCAGCAGCCAGGGGAACTACGAGCAGTACTTC. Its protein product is CASSQGNYEQYF.